This T cell receptor beta chain was identified during a study of blood T cell repertoires in COVID-19. Profiling relied on immunoSEQ multiplex PCR, and the TCRdb table lists in-frame clones only, not all of them. Of some 58,000 clones in the sample, approximately 78% were seen once. This clone was picked up one time. There are 14 residues in the CDR3. J gave up 4 bases and V 3 bases, and 6 bases lay outside the gene matches. Germline lookup yields CDR1 SGDLS and CDR2 YYNGEE. The receptor was derived from a man aged 55-75 years with COVID-19, enrolled during active disease. The specimen sequenced was peripheral blood. V gene TRBV9 combines with J gene TRBJ1-2, with TRBD1 matching 7 bases. The CDR3 here is CASSGGGRVYGYTF. In nucleotides, the CDR3 is TGTGCCAGCAGCGGAGGGGGCAGGGTCTATGGCTACACCTTC.